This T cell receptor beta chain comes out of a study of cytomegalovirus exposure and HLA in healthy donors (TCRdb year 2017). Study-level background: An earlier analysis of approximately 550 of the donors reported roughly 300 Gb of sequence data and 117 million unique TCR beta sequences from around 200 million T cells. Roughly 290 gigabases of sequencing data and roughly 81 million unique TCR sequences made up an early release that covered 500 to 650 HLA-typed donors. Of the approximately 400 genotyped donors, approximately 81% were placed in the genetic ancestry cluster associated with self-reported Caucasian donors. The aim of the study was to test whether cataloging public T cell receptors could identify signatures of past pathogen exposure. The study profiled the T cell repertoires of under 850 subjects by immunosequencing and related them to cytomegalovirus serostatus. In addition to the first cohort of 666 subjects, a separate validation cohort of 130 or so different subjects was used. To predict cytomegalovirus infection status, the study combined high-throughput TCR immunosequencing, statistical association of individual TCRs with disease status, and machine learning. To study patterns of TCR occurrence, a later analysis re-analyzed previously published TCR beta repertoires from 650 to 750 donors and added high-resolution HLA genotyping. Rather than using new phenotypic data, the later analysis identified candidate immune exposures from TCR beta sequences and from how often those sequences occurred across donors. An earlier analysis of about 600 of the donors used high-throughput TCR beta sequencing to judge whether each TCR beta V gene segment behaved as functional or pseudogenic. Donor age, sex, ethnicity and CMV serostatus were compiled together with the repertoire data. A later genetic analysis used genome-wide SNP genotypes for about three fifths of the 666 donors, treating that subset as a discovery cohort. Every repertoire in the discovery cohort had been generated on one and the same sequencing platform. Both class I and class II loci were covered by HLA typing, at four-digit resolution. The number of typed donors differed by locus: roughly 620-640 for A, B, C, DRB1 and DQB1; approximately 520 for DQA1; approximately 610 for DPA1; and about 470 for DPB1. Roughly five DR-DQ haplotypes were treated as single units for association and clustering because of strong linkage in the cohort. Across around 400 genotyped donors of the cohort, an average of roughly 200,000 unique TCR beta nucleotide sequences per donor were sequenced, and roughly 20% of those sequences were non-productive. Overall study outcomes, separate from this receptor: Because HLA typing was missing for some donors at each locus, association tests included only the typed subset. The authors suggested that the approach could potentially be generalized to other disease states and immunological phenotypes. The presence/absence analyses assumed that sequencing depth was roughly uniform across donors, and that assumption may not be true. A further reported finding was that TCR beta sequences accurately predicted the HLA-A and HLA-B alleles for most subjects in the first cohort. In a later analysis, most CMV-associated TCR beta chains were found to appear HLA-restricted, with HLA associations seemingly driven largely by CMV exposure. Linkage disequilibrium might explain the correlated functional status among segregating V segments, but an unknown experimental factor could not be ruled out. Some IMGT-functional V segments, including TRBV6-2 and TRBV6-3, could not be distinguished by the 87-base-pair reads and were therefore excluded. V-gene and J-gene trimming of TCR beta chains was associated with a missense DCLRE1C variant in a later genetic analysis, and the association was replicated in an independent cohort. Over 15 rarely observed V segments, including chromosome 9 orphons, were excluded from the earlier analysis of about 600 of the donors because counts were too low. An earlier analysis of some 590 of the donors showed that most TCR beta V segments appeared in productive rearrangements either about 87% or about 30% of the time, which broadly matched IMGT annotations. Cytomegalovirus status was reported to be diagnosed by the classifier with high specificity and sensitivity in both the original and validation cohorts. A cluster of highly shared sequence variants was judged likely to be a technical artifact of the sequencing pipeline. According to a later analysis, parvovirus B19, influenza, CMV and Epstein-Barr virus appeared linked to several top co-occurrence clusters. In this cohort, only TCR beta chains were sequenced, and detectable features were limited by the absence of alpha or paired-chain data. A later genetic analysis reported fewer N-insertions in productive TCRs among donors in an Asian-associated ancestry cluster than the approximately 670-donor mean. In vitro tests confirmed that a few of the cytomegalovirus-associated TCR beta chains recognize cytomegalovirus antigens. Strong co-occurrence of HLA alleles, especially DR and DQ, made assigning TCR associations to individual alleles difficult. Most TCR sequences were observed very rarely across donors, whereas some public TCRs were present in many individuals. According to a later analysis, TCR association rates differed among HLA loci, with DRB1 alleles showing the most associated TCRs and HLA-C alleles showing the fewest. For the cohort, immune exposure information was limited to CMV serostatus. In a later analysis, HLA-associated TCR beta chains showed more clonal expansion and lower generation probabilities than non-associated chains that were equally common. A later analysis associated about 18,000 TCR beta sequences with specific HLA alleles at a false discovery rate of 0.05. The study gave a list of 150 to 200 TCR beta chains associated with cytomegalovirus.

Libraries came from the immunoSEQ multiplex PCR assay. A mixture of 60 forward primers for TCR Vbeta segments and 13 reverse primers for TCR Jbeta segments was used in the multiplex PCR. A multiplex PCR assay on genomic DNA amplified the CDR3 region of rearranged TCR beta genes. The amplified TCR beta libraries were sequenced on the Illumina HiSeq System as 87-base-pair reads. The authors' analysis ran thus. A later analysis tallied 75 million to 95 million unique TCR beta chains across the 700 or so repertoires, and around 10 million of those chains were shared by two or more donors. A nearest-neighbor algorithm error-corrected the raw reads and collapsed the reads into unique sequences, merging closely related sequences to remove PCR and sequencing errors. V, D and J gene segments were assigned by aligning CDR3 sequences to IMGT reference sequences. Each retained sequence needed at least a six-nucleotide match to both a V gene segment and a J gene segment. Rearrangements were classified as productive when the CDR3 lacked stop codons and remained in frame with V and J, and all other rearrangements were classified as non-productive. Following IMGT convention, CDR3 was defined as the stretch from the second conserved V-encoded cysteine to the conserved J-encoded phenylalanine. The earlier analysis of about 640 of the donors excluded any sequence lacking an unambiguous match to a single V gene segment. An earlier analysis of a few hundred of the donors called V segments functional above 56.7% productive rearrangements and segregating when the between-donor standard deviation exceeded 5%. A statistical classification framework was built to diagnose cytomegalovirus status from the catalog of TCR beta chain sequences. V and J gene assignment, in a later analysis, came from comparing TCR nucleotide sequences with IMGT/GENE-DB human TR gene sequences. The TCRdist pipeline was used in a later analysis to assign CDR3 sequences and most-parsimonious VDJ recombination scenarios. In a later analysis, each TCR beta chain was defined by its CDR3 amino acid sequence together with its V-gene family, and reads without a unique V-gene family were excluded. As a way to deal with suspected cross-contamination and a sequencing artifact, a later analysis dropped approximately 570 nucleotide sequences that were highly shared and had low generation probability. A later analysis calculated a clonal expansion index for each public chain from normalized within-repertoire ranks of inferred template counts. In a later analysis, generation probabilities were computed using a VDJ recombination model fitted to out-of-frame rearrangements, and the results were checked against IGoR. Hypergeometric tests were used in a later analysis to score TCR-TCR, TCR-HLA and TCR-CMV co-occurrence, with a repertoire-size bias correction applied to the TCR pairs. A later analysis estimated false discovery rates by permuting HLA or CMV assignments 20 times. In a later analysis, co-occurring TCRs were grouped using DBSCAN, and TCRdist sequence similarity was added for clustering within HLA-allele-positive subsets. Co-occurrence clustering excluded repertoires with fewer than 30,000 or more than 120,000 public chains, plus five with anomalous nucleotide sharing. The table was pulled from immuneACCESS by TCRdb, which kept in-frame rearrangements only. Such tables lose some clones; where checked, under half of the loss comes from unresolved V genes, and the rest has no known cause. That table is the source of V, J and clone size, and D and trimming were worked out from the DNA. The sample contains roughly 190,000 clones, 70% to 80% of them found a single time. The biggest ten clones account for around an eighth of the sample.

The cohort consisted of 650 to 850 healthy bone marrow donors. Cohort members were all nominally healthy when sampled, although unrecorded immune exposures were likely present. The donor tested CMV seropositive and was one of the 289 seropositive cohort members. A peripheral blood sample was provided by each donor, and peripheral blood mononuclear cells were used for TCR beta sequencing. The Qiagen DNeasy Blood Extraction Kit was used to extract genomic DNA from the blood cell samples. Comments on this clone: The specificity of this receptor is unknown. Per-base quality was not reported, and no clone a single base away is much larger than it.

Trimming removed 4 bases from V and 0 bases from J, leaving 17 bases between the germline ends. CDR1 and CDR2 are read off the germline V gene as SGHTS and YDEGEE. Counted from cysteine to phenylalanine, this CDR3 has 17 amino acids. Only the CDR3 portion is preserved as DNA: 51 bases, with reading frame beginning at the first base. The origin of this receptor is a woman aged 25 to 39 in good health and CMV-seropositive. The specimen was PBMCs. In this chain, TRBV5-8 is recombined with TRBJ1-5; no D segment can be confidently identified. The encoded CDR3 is CASSLESGGISNQPQHF. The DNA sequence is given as TGTGCCAGCAGCCTCGAGTCTGGAGGGATTAGCAATCAGCCCCAGCATTTT.